This T cell receptor (beta chain) was profiled in a study of blood T cell repertoires in COVID-19. Measured with immunoSEQ multiplex PCR; TCRdb has only the in-frame clones, and not every one. The data show fewer than 200,000 clones, roughly 87% seen once. Germline lookup yields CDR1 LNHDA and CDR2 SQIVND (reference sequence). V gave up 6 bases and J gave up 8 bases; unmatched junction bases: 8. The CDR3 loop spans 16 amino acids. The rearrangement links TRBV19 to TRBJ1-6, with 12 bases identical to TRBD1. The source of this sequence is a woman aged 60-75 years who had recovered from COVID-19. Material for sequencing was peripheral blood. The CDR3 here is CASRLRDRGRDSPLHF. CDR3 DNA: TGTGCCAGTAGACTTCGGGACAGGGGGCGGGATTCACCCCTCCACTTT. The variable domain in full, with the rest retrieved from reference TRBV19 and TRBJ1-6, is DGGITQSPKYLFRKEGQNVTLSCEQNLNHDAMYWYRQDPGQGLRLIYYSQIVNDFQKGDIAEGYSVSREKKESFPLTVTSAQKNPTAFYLCASRLRDRGRDSPLHFGNGTRLTVT.